A selection of T cell receptor beta chains follows, all from one sample in a study of graft-versus-host responses after intestinal transplantation. The table came from immunoSEQ multiplex PCR; TCRdb's copy has only in-frame clones and leaves some out. The repertoire includes around 96,000 clones, roughly 90% of them detected once, and about 16% sits in the top ten. The sample here was PBMCs, taken about 450 days after intestinal transplant. Receptor source: a human patient who received an intestinal transplant, so some T cells may come from the graft donor. CDR3s include the opening cysteine and the closing phenylalanine or tryptophan. The D gene is left open where the match is weak. Clone size is not always given. Where it is, it says once, few, many or a class for expanded clones.

d_gene: TRBD2; v_gene: TRBV2; abundance: -; j_gene: TRBJ2-7; CDR3aa: CASRTPSGGYEQYF; CDR3nt: TGTGCCAGCAGAACACCTAGCGGGGGCTACGAGCAGTACTTC
d_gene: TRBD2; v_gene: TRBV29-1; abundance: -; j_gene: TRBJ2-6; CDR3aa: CSADSGAGANVLTF; CDR3nt: TGCAGCGCCGATAGCGGGGCTGGGGCCAACGTCCTGACTTTC
d_gene: -; v_gene: TRBV11-2; abundance: -; j_gene: TRBJ1-6; CDR3aa: CASSERTAGNSPLHF; CDR3nt: TGTGCCAGCAGCGAGCGGACAGCGGGAAATTCACCCCTCCACTTT
d_gene: -; v_gene: TRBV29-1; abundance: -; j_gene: TRBJ1-2; CDR3aa: CSGGGKNYGYTF; CDR3nt: TGCAGCGGGGGAGGAAAGAACTATGGCTACACCTTC
d_gene: -; v_gene: TRBV29-1; abundance: -; j_gene: TRBJ1-5; CDR3aa: CSVEVQVNQPQHF; CDR3nt: TGCAGCGTTGAAGTACAGGTCAATCAGCCCCAGCATTTT
d_gene: -; v_gene: TRBV19; abundance: -; j_gene: TRBJ2-7; CDR3aa: CASSIGRSYEQYF; CDR3nt: TGTGCCAGTAGTATAGGCAGGTCCTACGAGCAGTACTTC
d_gene: TRBD1; v_gene: TRBV19; abundance: once; j_gene: TRBJ2-7; CDR3aa: CASSPRGQGASEQYF; CDR3nt: TGTGCCAGTAGTCCGAGGGGACAGGGGGCGAGCGAGCAGTACTTC
d_gene: -; v_gene: TRBV11-2; abundance: -; j_gene: TRBJ2-7; CDR3aa: CASSLDPGYEQYF; CDR3nt: TGTGCCAGCAGCTTAGATCCGGGTTACGAGCAGTACTTC
d_gene: -; v_gene: TRBV30; abundance: -; j_gene: TRBJ1-3; CDR3aa: CAWSLGRGLDTIYF; CDR3nt: TGTGCCTGGAGTCTCGGACGGGGGCTGGACACCATATATTTT
d_gene: TRBD1; v_gene: TRBV4-2; abundance: -; j_gene: TRBJ1-6; CDR3aa: CASSQERGTANTYNSPLHF; CDR3nt: TGTGCCAGCAGCCAAGAGAGGGGGACAGCCAACACCTATAATTCACCCCTCCACTTT
d_gene: -; v_gene: TRBV4-2; abundance: -; j_gene: TRBJ2-1; CDR3aa: CASSQGWGNEQFF; CDR3nt: TGTGCCAGCAGCCAAGGTTGGGGGAATGAGCAGTTCTTC
d_gene: TRBD1; v_gene: TRBV13; abundance: -; j_gene: TRBJ2-5; CDR3aa: CASSPDRGPQETQYF; CDR3nt: TGTGCCAGCAGCCCTGACAGGGGTCCCCAAGAGACCCAGTACTTC
d_gene: -; v_gene: TRBV25-1; abundance: few; j_gene: TRBJ2-2; CDR3aa: CASSEVGGNTGELFF; CDR3nt: TGTGCCAGCAGTGAAGTCGGGGGGAACACCGGGGAGCTGTTTTTT
d_gene: -; v_gene: TRBV27; abundance: -; j_gene: TRBJ2-7; CDR3aa: CASSSRGSYEQYF; CDR3nt: TGTGCCAGCAGTTCCAGGGGATCCTACGAGCAGTACTTC
d_gene: TRBD2; v_gene: TRBV7-3; abundance: -; j_gene: TRBJ2-2; CDR3aa: CASSLTLGTKTGELFF; CDR3nt: TGTGCCAGCAGCTTAACTCTCGGGACTAAGACCGGGGAGCTGTTTTTT
d_gene: TRBD1; v_gene: TRBV2; abundance: -; j_gene: TRBJ1-5; CDR3aa: CASITDRGNQPQHF; CDR3nt: TGTGCCAGCATTACTGACAGGGGCAATCAGCCCCAGCATTTT
d_gene: -; v_gene: TRBV7-9; abundance: -; j_gene: TRBJ2-7; CDR3aa: CASSPDGDYEQYF; CDR3nt: TGTGCCAGCAGCCCGGACGGAGACTACGAGCAGTACTTC
d_gene: -; v_gene: TRBV7-9; abundance: -; j_gene: TRBJ1-5; CDR3aa: CASSQTGAGDSNQPQHF; CDR3nt: TGTGCCAGCAGCCAGACCGGGGCAGGGGATAGCAATCAGCCCCAGCATTTT
d_gene: -; v_gene: TRBV4-1; abundance: -; j_gene: TRBJ1-1; CDR3aa: CASSQAAGAMNTEAFF; CDR3nt: TGCGCCAGCAGCCAAGCGGCAGGGGCGATGAACACTGAAGCTTTCTTT
d_gene: -; v_gene: TRBV21-1; abundance: -; j_gene: TRBJ2-1; CDR3aa: CASSKVISQEGNEQFF; CDR3nt: TGTGCCAGCAGCAAAGTTATCTCCCAGGAAGGGAATGAGCAGTTCTTC
d_gene: -; v_gene: TRBV12-5; abundance: -; j_gene: TRBJ2-1; CDR3aa: CASGLGLSSYNEQFF; CDR3nt: TGTGCTAGTGGTTTGGGCCTCAGCTCCTACAATGAGCAGTTCTTC
d_gene: -; v_gene: TRBV5-1; abundance: -; j_gene: TRBJ2-5; CDR3aa: CASSPRESGETQYF; CDR3nt: TGCGCCAGCAGCCCGCGGGAAAGCGGAGAGACCCAGTACTTC
d_gene: -; v_gene: TRBV6-5; abundance: -; j_gene: TRBJ1-4; CDR3aa: CASSYSTVWVIEKLFF; CDR3nt: TGTGCCAGCAGTTACTCGACCGTCTGGGTAATTGAAAAACTGTTTTTT
d_gene: TRBD2; v_gene: TRBV6-4; abundance: -; j_gene: TRBJ2-1; CDR3aa: CASSDEGSGGELKFF; CDR3nt: TGTGCCAGCAGTGACGAAGGTAGCGGGGGGGAGTTGAAGTTCTTC
d_gene: -; v_gene: TRBV19; abundance: -; j_gene: TRBJ2-7; CDR3aa: CASSQGLSSYEQYF; CDR3nt: TGTGCCAGTAGTCAGGGTTTGAGCTCCTACGAGCAGTACTTC
d_gene: TRBD1; v_gene: TRBV9; abundance: -; j_gene: TRBJ1-2; CDR3aa: CASSGELGQGSYGYTF; CDR3nt: TGTGCCAGCAGCGGAGAACTGGGACAGGGGAGTTATGGCTACACCTTC
d_gene: -; v_gene: TRBV10-2; abundance: -; j_gene: TRBJ2-5; CDR3aa: CASSESGRETQYF; CDR3nt: TGCGCCAGCAGTGAATCCGGACGGGAGACCCAGTACTTC
d_gene: TRBD1; v_gene: TRBV6-5; abundance: -; j_gene: TRBJ1-2; CDR3aa: CASSDRAGGNYGYTF; CDR3nt: TGTGCCAGCTCCGACAGGGCCGGGGGTAACTATGGCTACACCTTC
d_gene: TRBD1; v_gene: TRBV7-3; abundance: -; j_gene: TRBJ1-5; CDR3aa: CASTWGPDRGLVSSPQHF; CDR3nt: TGTGCCAGCACATGGGGACCAGACAGGGGGCTAGTATCATCGCCCCAGCATTTT
d_gene: -; v_gene: TRBV15; abundance: once; j_gene: TRBJ1-6; CDR3aa: CATSRDAGDSPLHF; CDR3nt: TGTGCCACCAGCAGAGATGCAGGGGATTCACCCCTCCACTTT
d_gene: -; v_gene: TRBV4-1; abundance: -; j_gene: TRBJ1-2; CDR3aa: CASSQVGGDGYTF; CDR3nt: TGCGCCAGCAGCCAAGTCGGGGGCGATGGCTACACCTTC
d_gene: -; v_gene: TRBV7-9; abundance: -; j_gene: TRBJ1-1; CDR3aa: CASSLGRGAFF; CDR3nt: TGTGCCAGCAGCTTAGGCCGGGGAGCTTTCTTT
d_gene: -; v_gene: TRBV10-3; abundance: -; j_gene: TRBJ1-1; CDR3aa: CAISAGPDTEAFF; CDR3nt: TGTGCCATCAGTGCCGGTCCGGACACTGAAGCTTTCTTT
d_gene: TRBD2; v_gene: TRBV7-9; abundance: -; j_gene: TRBJ2-4; CDR3aa: CASSPRAGGSGNIQYF; CDR3nt: TGTGCCAGCAGCCCAAGGGCGGGGGGCTCCGGAAACATTCAGTACTTC
d_gene: -; v_gene: TRBV9; abundance: few; j_gene: TRBJ1-3; CDR3aa: CASSADTGSGNTIYF; CDR3nt: TGTGCCAGCAGCGCGGACACAGGTTCTGGAAACACCATATATTTT
d_gene: TRBD2; v_gene: TRBV9; abundance: -; j_gene: TRBJ2-3; CDR3aa: CASSVGASGGADTQYF; CDR3nt: TGTGCCAGCAGCGTAGGGGCTAGCGGGGGGGCAGATACGCAGTATTTT
d_gene: TRBD1; v_gene: TRBV5-8; abundance: -; j_gene: TRBJ2-5; CDR3aa: CASSSDRGGETQYF; CDR3nt: TGTGCCAGCAGCTCAGACAGGGGGGGTGAGACCCAGTACTTC
d_gene: -; v_gene: TRBV6-5; abundance: -; j_gene: TRBJ1-2; CDR3aa: CASSWGANYGYTF; CDR3nt: TGTGCCAGCAGCTGGGGGGCGAACTATGGCTACACCTTC
d_gene: -; v_gene: TRBV20-1; abundance: -; j_gene: TRBJ1-1; CDR3aa: CSAAPVTEAFF; CDR3nt: TGCAGTGCAGCCCCAGTCACTGAAGCTTTCTTT
d_gene: -; v_gene: TRBV5-6; abundance: -; j_gene: TRBJ1-6; CDR3aa: CASSWGETDNSPPHF; CDR3nt: TGTGCCAGCAGCTGGGGGGAGACGGATAATTCACCCCCCCACTTT
d_gene: -; v_gene: TRBV6-1; abundance: -; j_gene: TRBJ1-5; CDR3aa: CASSEWSNQPQHF; CDR3nt: TGTGCCAGCAGTGAATGGAGTAATCAGCCCCAGCATTTT
d_gene: TRBD1; v_gene: TRBV7-6; abundance: once; j_gene: TRBJ2-7; CDR3aa: CASSARGTGSVREEQYF; CDR3nt: TGTGCCAGCAGCGCCCGGGGGACAGGATCGGTTCGGGAGGAGCAGTACTTC
d_gene: -; v_gene: TRBV27; abundance: few; j_gene: TRBJ1-5; CDR3aa: CASSRTVSNQPQHF; CDR3nt: TGTGCCAGCAGCCGGACAGTTAGCAATCAGCCCCAGCATTTT
d_gene: TRBD2; v_gene: TRBV9; abundance: -; j_gene: TRBJ2-5; CDR3aa: CASSTSGGAGETQYF; CDR3nt: TGTGCCAGCAGCACTAGCGGGGGGGCTGGTGAGACCCAGTACTTC
d_gene: -; v_gene: TRBV13; abundance: once; j_gene: TRBJ2-3; CDR3aa: CASSPHPPYTDTQYF; CDR3nt: TGTGCCAGCAGCCCCCACCCCCCCTACACAGATACGCAGTATTTT
d_gene: TRBD1; v_gene: TRBV7-8; abundance: -; j_gene: TRBJ1-2; CDR3aa: CASSLLGGQGDYGYTF; CDR3nt: TGTGCCAGCAGCCTCTTAGGGGGACAGGGCGACTATGGCTACACCTTC
d_gene: -; v_gene: TRBV7-6; abundance: -; j_gene: TRBJ2-7; CDR3aa: CASSAHRVFSYEQYF; CDR3nt: TGTGCCAGCAGCGCACACAGGGTTTTCTCCTACGAGCAGTACTTC
d_gene: TRBD1; v_gene: TRBV19; abundance: -; j_gene: TRBJ1-1; CDR3aa: CASRLGTGFNTEAFF; CDR3nt: TGTGCCAGTAGGTTGGGGACAGGGTTCAACACTGAAGCTTTCTTT
d_gene: TRBD1; v_gene: TRBV2; abundance: -; j_gene: TRBJ1-5; CDR3aa: CASSEGGQGYQPQHF; CDR3nt: TGTGCCAGCAGTGAAGGGGGACAGGGCTATCAGCCCCAGCATTTT
d_gene: -; v_gene: TRBV2; abundance: few; j_gene: TRBJ1-2; CDR3aa: CASSATGGSGYTF; CDR3nt: TGTGCCAGCAGCGCTACAGGAGGTTCTGGCTACACCTTC
d_gene: -; v_gene: TRBV7-9; abundance: -; j_gene: TRBJ2-5; CDR3aa: CASSPPLQETQYF; CDR3nt: TGTGCCAGCAGCCCCCCTCTCCAAGAGACCCAGTACTTC
d_gene: -; v_gene: TRBV14; abundance: -; j_gene: TRBJ1-2; CDR3aa: CASSQGRGSYGYTF; CDR3nt: TGTGCCAGCAGCCAGGGACGCGGGTCCTATGGCTACACCTTC
d_gene: -; v_gene: TRBV25-1; abundance: -; j_gene: TRBJ1-1; CDR3aa: CASDPGGGRRAFF; CDR3nt: TGTGCCAGCGACCCCGGGGGGGGAAGGCGAGCTTTCTTT